This T cell receptor (beta chain) comes out of a study of blood T cell repertoires in COVID-19. Profiled with immunoSEQ multiplex PCR; TCRdb holds only in-frame clones, not every one. The data hold under 250,000 clones, with 82% observed a single time. The CDR3 spans 15 residues. CDR1 GTSNPN and CDR2 SVGIG come from the germline V gene (reference sequence). V was pared by 3 bases and J by 2 bases, with 7 bases of the junction left unmatched. The origin of this receptor is a woman aged 60-75 years who had recovered from COVID-19. Sequenced: PBMCs or T cells enriched from blood (not recorded which). The chain joins TRBV30 to TRBJ2-1; the match to TRBD2 covers 7 bases. CDR3 in DNA: TGTGCCTGGAGCCAAAGCGGGAACCCCTACAATGAGCAGTTCTTC. Its protein product is CAWSQSGNPYNEQFF.